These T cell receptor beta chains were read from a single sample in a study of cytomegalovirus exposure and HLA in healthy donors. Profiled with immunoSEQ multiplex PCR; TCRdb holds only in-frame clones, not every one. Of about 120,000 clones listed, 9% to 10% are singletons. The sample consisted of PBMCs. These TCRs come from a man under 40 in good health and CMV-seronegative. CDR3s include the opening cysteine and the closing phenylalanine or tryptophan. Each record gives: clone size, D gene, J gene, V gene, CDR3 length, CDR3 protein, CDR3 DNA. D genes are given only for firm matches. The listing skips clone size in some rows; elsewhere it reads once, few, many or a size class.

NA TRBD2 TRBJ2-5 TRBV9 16 CASSVGASGGAETQYF TGTGCCAGCAGCGTAGGTGCTAGCGGGGGGGCAGAGACCCAGTACTTC
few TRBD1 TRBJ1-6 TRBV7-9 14 CASSSGQANSPLHF TGTGCCAGCAGCTCGGGACAGGCTAATTCACCCCTCCACTTT
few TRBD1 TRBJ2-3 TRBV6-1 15 CASSEGDRVTDTQYF TGTGCCAGCAGTGAAGGGGACAGAGTCACAGATACGCAGTATTTT
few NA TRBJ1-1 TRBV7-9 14 CASSLSAGDTEAFF TGTGCCAGCAGCTTATCTGCAGGGGACACTGAAGCTTTCTTT
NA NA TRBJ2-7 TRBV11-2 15 CASSLEQGSSYEQYF TGTGCCAGCAGCTTAGAGCAAGGGAGCTCCTACGAGCAGTACTTC
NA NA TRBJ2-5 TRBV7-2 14 CASSLSRGEETQYF TGTGCCAGCAGCTTAAGCAGGGGAGAAGAGACCCAGTACTTC
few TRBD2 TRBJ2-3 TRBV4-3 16 CASSVSGGLSTDTQYF TGCGCCAGCAGCGTTAGCGGGGGGCTAAGCACAGATACGCAGTATTTT
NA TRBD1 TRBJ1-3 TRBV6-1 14 CASSLTGAGNTIYF TGTGCCAGCAGTTTGACAGGGGCAGGAAACACCATATATTTT
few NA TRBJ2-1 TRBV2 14 CASTVEGDYNEQFF TGTGCCAGCACGGTAGAAGGGGACTACAATGAGCAGTTCTTC
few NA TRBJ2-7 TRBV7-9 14 CASSAGRVLDEQYF TGTGCCAGCAGCGCTGGCAGGGTCCTCGACGAGCAGTACTTC
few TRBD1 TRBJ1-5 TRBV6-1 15 CASSPRTGVVQPQHF TGTGCCAGCAGTCCAAGGACAGGGGTCGTGCAGCCCCAGCATTTT
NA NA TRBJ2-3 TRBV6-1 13 CASSFVFTDTQYF TGTGCCAGCAGTTTTGTCTTCACAGATACGCAGTATTTT
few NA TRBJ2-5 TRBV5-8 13 CASSLAFRETQYF TGTGCCAGCAGCTTGGCCTTCCGGGAGACCCAGTACTTC
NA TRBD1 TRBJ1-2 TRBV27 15 CASSTYRGRQDGYTF TGTGCCAGCAGTACATACAGGGGGCGTCAGGATGGCTACACCTTC
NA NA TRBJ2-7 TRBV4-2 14 CASSQDHRAYEQYF TGTGCCAGCAGCCAAGATCACAGGGCCTACGAGCAGTACTTC
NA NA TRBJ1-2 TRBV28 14 CASSLQGISYGYTF TGTGCCAGCAGTTTACAGGGGATCTCCTATGGCTACACCTTC